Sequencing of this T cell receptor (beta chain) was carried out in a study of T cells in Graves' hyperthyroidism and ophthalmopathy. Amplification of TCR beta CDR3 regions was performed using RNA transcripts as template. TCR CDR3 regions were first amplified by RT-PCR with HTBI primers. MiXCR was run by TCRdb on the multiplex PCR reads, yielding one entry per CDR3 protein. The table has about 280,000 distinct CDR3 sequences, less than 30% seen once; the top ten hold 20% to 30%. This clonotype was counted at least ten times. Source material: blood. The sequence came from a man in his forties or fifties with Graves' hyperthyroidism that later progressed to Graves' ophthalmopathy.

CDR3 nucleotide sequence: TGTGCCAGCAGCCCGGTTCCCGCGGTAGGTCAGCCCCAGCATTTT. The encoded protein is CASSPVPAVGQPQHF. This chain uses TRBV12-3 or TRBV12-4 with TRBJ1-5, with unresolved D. V was trimmed by 6 bases and J by 6 bases, leaving 18 bases between them. The CDR3 loop spans 15 amino acids.